This TCR beta chain was profiled in a study of T cells in Graves' hyperthyroidism and ophthalmopathy. Ten or more counts support this clonotype. TCR beta CDR3 regions were amplified from RNA. Carried out on the TCR CDR3, a first-round RT-PCR used the HTBI primer set. TCRdb fed the multiplex PCR reads into MiXCR, producing one record per CDR3 protein. The data show about 350,000 distinct CDR3 sequences, 15% to 20% seen once. The CDR3 has 11 amino acids. Trimming shortened V by 4 bases and J by 3 bases, and 4 bases separated the two germline ends. The sequence was obtained from a woman aged 40 to 49 with Graves' ophthalmopathy. The rearrangement uses TRBV12-3 or TRBV12-4 and TRBJ2-7; D not certain. The sequenced material came from blood. CDR3 residues: CASSSDYEQYF. The CDR3 nucleotides are TGTGCCAGCAGTTCGGACTACGAGCAGTACTTC.